The 32 T cell receptor beta chains listed next were all sequenced from one sample in a study of cytomegalovirus exposure and HLA in healthy donors. The PCR contained 60 Vbeta and 13 Jbeta primers. The repertoire was sequenced with immunoSEQ multiplex PCR; TCRdb's copy has only in-frame clones and lacks some. In the table there are more than 35,000 clones, roughly 50% of which are singletons. Sequencing was carried out using PBMCs. The source is a woman aged 40 to 50 in good health and CMV-seropositive.

The chain employs TRBV2 and TRBJ2-5; D is unclear. The J call may be mistaken, given a closer DNA end match to TRBJ2-7. The CDR3 sequence is 16 residues long. Looked up from germline, CDR1 is SNHLY and CDR2 is FYNNEI. DNA for the CDR3: TGTGCCAGCAGTGACCCTCGTTCGGAGTTGGGTTACGAGCAGTACTTC. It yields the protein CASSDPRSELGYEQYF.

The genes are TRBV5-1 and TRBJ1-1, with a possible D match to TRBD1 (5 bases). V lost 1 base and J lost 4, with 14 bases in between. The V gene's germline CDR1 is SGHRS and CDR2 YFSETQ. The CDR3 loop spans 15 amino acids. The CDR3 bases are TGCGCCAGCAGCTTGATCCCACGGGGGGGCACTGAAGCTTTCTTT. As protein: CASSLIPRGGTEAFF.

The chain links TRBV6-5 to TRBJ1-6, with 9 bases fitting TRBD1. CDR3 length equals 16 residues. The J segment lost 6 bases and the V segment lost 4 bases, leaving 7 bases of the junction unmatched. CDR1 is MNHEY and CDR2 is SVGAGI in the germline V gene. For the CDR3, the DNA is TGTGCCAGCAGTTGGGGGGCGACAGGGGGTAATTCACCCCTCCACTTT. It translates to CASSWGATGGNSPLHF.

The chain employs TRBV9 and TRBJ2-5; D remains unclear. Germline assignment: CDR1 SGDLS and CDR2 YYNGEE. This CDR3 region has 13 residues. V lost 0 bases, J lost 5 bases, and 8 bases lay in between. CDR3 sequence: CASSVANGETQYF. The DNA for the CDR3 is TGTGCCAGCAGCGTAGCTAACGGTGAGACCCAGTACTTC.

V gene TRBV5-1 combines with J gene TRBJ1-1; the D gene is possibly TRBD1 (5 bases). Germline V gene lookup returns CDR1 SGHRS and CDR2 YFSETQ. This CDR3 comprises 12 residues. V was pared by 3 bases and J by 3 bases, with 6 bases between. CDR3 nucleotide sequence: TGCGCCAGCAGCTGGGGGGACACTGAAGCTTTCTTT. Amino acids: CASSWGDTEAFF.

CDR3 in amino acids: CASSGDSTDTQYF. The CDR3 DNA reads TGTGCCAGCAGCGGGGATAGCACAGATACGCAGTATTTT. The chain carries TRBV28 and TRBJ2-3; weak D call: TRBD2 (5 bases). Germline V gene sequence: CDR1 MDHEN, CDR2 SYDVKM. Trimming removed 6 bases from V and 0 bases from J, with 7 bases in between. This CDR3 has 13 residues.

The CDR3 sequence: CASSLISFGANVLTF. DNA of the CDR3: TGTGCCAGCAGCTTGATATCGTTTGGGGCCAACGTCCTGACTTTC. This sequence joins TRBV5-8 and TRBJ2-6; unclear D gene. Germline CDR1 reads SGHTS; CDR2 reads YDEGEE. This CDR3 comprises 15 residues. V was clipped by 1 base and J by 3 bases, with 8 bases between them.

This clone was seen a single time. The chain couples TRBV7-8 to TRBJ2-7; no clear D. The CDR3 is 13 amino acids. Trimming removed 8 bases from V and 0 bases from J, with 11 bases in between. The germline V gene encodes CDR1 SGHVS and CDR2 FQNEAQ. DNA for the CDR3: TGTGCCAGCGGGCTCGTGGACTCCTACGAGCAGTACTTC. Its protein product is CASGLVDSYEQYF.

J is TRBJ1-2 and V is TRBV15; 7 positions agree with TRBD1. The CDR3 sequence is 14 residues long. Per the germline V gene, CDR1 is LNHNV and CDR2 is YYDKDF (reference sequence). V dropped 10 bases and J dropped 4; count of bases not matched to a gene: 12. CDR3 sequence (DNA): TGTGCCAGTCGGACAGGTCAGATTGTCTATGGCTACACCTTC. Protein product: CASRTGQIVYGYTF.

This rearrangement joins TRBV5-1 to TRBJ2-3, with TRBD1 matching 10 bases. Germline CDR1 is SGHRS and CDR2 is YFSETQ. The CDR3 runs 15 residues. The V gene end was trimmed by 5 bases and the J gene end by 3 bases; junction bases not matched to a gene: 6. Here the CDR3 DNA reads TGCGCCAGCAGAGAGACAGGGGGCAGGACAGATACGCAGTATTTT. Translation: CASRETGGRTDTQYF. Supplemented by reference TRBV5-1 and TRBJ2-3, the full variable domain reads KAGVTQTPRYLIKTRGQQVTLSCSPISGHRSVSWYQQTPGQGLQFLFEYFSETQRNKGNFPGRFSGRQFSNSRSEMNVSTLELGDSALYLCASRETGGRTDTQYFGPGTRLTVL.

This clone has more than one count but fewer than ten. The chain links TRBV6-6 to TRBJ1-6, with D possibly TRBD1 on 5 matching bases. The CDR3 covers 14 residues. Germline V gene sequence: CDR1 MNHNY, CDR2 SVGAGI (reference sequence). V lost 6 bases and J lost 6, with 12 bases in between. The CDR3 sequence is CASRSQGTNSPLHF. CDR3 coding DNA: TGTGCCAGCAGGTCTCAGGGAACTAATTCACCCCTCCACTTT.

This clone came up a few times. V is TRBV27 and J is TRBJ2-1, with TRBD1 matching over 10 bases. Trimming took 8 bases from V and 6 from J; bases not matched to a gene: 4. The CDR3 runs 13 residues. CDR1 and CDR2 (germline): MNHEY, SMNVEV (reference sequence). CDR3 in DNA: TGTGCCAGCTCCCGGACAGGGGGCAATGAGCAGTTCTTC. Translating gives CASSRTGGNEQFF.

This sequence joins TRBV4-2 and TRBJ2-1; TRBD2 aligns across 10 bases. CDR1 is LGHNA, CDR2 YNFKEQ, per germline. Germline trimming cut 3 bases from V and 5 bases from J; bases unmatched to any gene: 4. This CDR3 region has 15 residues. The CDR3 DNA reads as TGTGCCAGCAGCCACCATAGCGGGGGGAACAATGAGCAGTTCTTC. Translating it yields CASSHHSGGNNEQFF.

This rearrangement joins TRBV7-8 to TRBJ1-1; 10 bases align to TRBD1. CDR1 and CDR2 from the germline V gene are SGHVS and FQNEAQ. J was trimmed by 0 bases and V by 4 bases; bases with no gene match: 8. The length of the CDR3 is 17 residues. The CDR3 reads CASSSRQGAAMNTEAFF. CDR3 bases: TGTGCCAGCAGCTCGAGACAGGGGGCGGCGATGAACACTGAAGCTTTCTTT.

CDR3: CASSKGQETQYF. The CDR3, as DNA: TGTGCCAGCAGCAAGGGGCAAGAGACCCAGTACTTC. The chain employs TRBV9 and TRBJ2-5; D is perhaps TRBD1 (5 bases). Per the germline V gene, CDR1 is SGDLS and CDR2 is YYNGEE. V lost 4 bases to trimming and J lost 2 bases, with 6 bases between them. CDR3 length: 12 amino acids.

The rearrangement joins TRBV7-9 to TRBJ1-1, with D possibly being TRBD1 (6 bases). There are 15 residues in the CDR3. CDR1 is SEHNR and CDR2 is FQNEAQ in the germline V gene (reference sequence). V lost 1 base and J 2 bases, leaving 11 bases between the germline ends. The CDR3 sequence: CASSLEDSGNTEAFF. CDR3 DNA sequence: TGTGCCAGCAGCTTAGAGGACAGCGGCAACACTGAAGCTTTCTTT.

The gene calls are TRBV7-9 and TRBJ1-6; TRBD1 matches 9 bases. This CDR3 has 16 residues. The junction had 8 bases not matched to a gene; V was cut back by 5 bases and J by 6 bases. Germline-derived CDR1 and CDR2 are SEHNR and FQNEAQ (reference sequence). The CDR3 loop is CASSDRDRAVNSPLHF. DNA for the CDR3: TGTGCCAGCAGCGACCGGGACAGGGCTGTTAATTCACCCCTCCACTTT.

CDR3 sequence reads: CASRRTGKGYGYTF. The DNA of the CDR3 is TGTGCCAGCAGGCGGACAGGGAAAGGCTATGGCTACACCTTC. This sequence joins TRBV28 and TRBJ1-2; TRBD1 matches 8 bases. The CDR3 is 14 residues long. Trimming removed 6 bases from V and 4 bases from J; junction bases left unmatched: 7. Germline CDR1 reads MDHEN; CDR2 reads SYDVKM.

This clone was seen a handful of times. This chain joins TRBV7-9 and TRBJ2-3, with D unresolved. The CDR3 is 11 amino acids. V lost 7 bases and J lost 13, with 15 bases in between. Germline V gene sequence: CDR1 SEHNR, CDR2 FQNEAQ (reference sequence). The CDR3, as DNA: TGTGCCAGCATCGATCCTCCCGGTAAGTATTTT. As protein: CASIDPPGKYF.

The sample holds a few counts of this clone. V is TRBV7-2 and J is TRBJ1-3; perhaps TRBD1 as D (5 bases). Germline assignment: CDR1 SGHTA and CDR2 FQGNSA. This CDR3 region has 15 residues. V was shortened by 2 bases and J by 0 bases, with 8 bases between the two germline ends. CDR3: CASSLRGHSGNTIYF. The CDR3 nucleotides are TGTGCCAGCAGCTTAAGGGGCCACTCTGGAAACACCATATATTTT.

V gene TRBV6-1 combines with J gene TRBJ2-2; tentative D call: TRBD2 (5 bases). Trimming left V 2 bases short and J 3 bases short, with 10 bases between. This CDR3 is built from 15 residues. CDR1 MNHNS and CDR2 SASEGT come from the germline V gene. The CDR3 spells CASSERDFYTGELFF. As DNA, the CDR3 is TGTGCCAGCAGTGAACGGGATTTTTACACCGGGGAGCTGTTTTTT.

The V call is TRBV18, the J call TRBJ2-7; D is possibly TRBD1 (5 bases). The CDR3 loop spans 14 amino acids. Between the trimmed V and J ends, which lost 3 bases and 0 bases, there was a span of 9 bases. The V gene's germline CDR1 is KGHSH and CDR2 LQKENI. CDR3 loop: CASSPSDTSYEQYF. The CDR3 DNA reads TGTGCCAGCTCACCGTCGGACACCTCCTACGAGCAGTACTTC.

This clone was counted between two and nine times. This sequence joins TRBV27 and TRBJ2-7; 11 bases map to TRBD2. The CDR3 runs 18 residues. J was trimmed by 0 bases and V by 5 bases; bases with no gene match: 12. Germline V gene data show CDR1 as MNHEY and CDR2 as SMNVEV (reference sequence). The CDR3 loop reads CASSGLAGGRGLSYEQYF. CDR3 bases: TGTGCCAGCAGTGGTCTAGCGGGGGGTAGGGGGCTCTCCTACGAGCAGTACTTC.

This chain joins TRBV13 and TRBJ1-1; 7 nucleotides match TRBD1. Per germline, CDR1 PRHDT and CDR2 FYEKMQ (reference sequence). This CDR3 has 12 amino acids. V shed 2 bases and J 9 bases; nucleotides not matched to a gene: 3. CDR3 in amino acids: CASSLKQGKAFF. The DNA for the CDR3 is TGTGCCAGCAGCTTAAAACAGGGGAAAGCTTTCTTT.

The chain is built from TRBV27 and TRBJ1-2, with D unclear. The length of the CDR3 is 13 residues. The ends were cut back, 1 base at V and 9 bases at J, with 12 bases in the middle. Germline values: CDR1 MNHEY, CDR2 SMNVEV (reference sequence). The CDR3 region is CASSLLTSRRYTF. In DNA, the CDR3 is TGTGCCAGCAGTTTATTGACTTCCCGACGCTACACCTTC.

The V call is TRBV2, the J call TRBJ2-6, with 12 bases fitting TRBD2. The junction had 3 bases not matched to a gene; V was cut back by 7 bases and J by 2 bases. Per the germline V gene, CDR1 is SNHLY and CDR2 is FYNNEI. The CDR3 extends over 16 amino acids. CDR3 nucleotides: TGTGCCAGCACCTGGACTAGCGGGGCTGGGGCCAACGTCCTGACTTTC. Translating gives CASTWTSGAGANVLTF.

The rearrangement uses TRBV2 and TRBJ1-5; 7 bases align to TRBD1. Per germline, CDR1 SNHLY and CDR2 FYNNEI. The V segment lost 4 bases and the J segment 7 bases; nucleotides outside the gene matches: 7. The CDR3 covers 14 residues. The CDR3 DNA reads as TGTGCCAGCAGTGGAACAGGGGCTAACCAGCCCCAGCATTTT. Residues: CASSGTGANQPQHF.

This chain joins TRBV9 and TRBJ1-2; no reliable D call. CDR1 is SGDLS and CDR2 is YYNGEE in the germline V gene. The CDR3 has 13 residues. V gave up 3 bases and J gave up 3 bases, with 9 bases separating them. The CDR3 sequence is CASSAYMDYGYTF. The CDR3 region has the DNA TGTGCCAGCAGCGCGTACATGGACTATGGCTACACCTTC.

This clone was observed a handful of times. This sequence joins TRBV5-1 and TRBJ2-3; 10 bases match TRBD2. This CDR3 is built from 15 residues. V was pared by 3 bases and J by 4 bases, with 5 bases of the junction left unmatched. Per germline, CDR1 SGHRS and CDR2 YFSETQ. The DNA for the CDR3 is TGCGCCAGCAGCTCACAGCGGGGGGGCCCAGATACGCAGTATTTT. Protein sequence: CASSSQRGGPDTQYF. The full variable domain, in which reference TRBV5-1 and TRBJ2-3 provide the parts outside the CDR3, is KAGVTQTPRYLIKTRGQQVTLSCSPISGHRSVSWYQQTPGQGLQFLFEYFSETQRNKGNFPGRFSGRQFSNSRSEMNVSTLELGDSALYLCASSSQRGGPDTQYFGPGTRLTVL.

The chain is built from TRBV5-1 and TRBJ1-1, with 8 bases aligning to TRBD1. From germline, CDR1 is SGHRS and CDR2 YFSETQ. The V gene end was trimmed by 3 bases and the J gene end by 4 bases; junction bases not matched to a gene: 5. This CDR3 is 14 amino acids long. The CDR3 nucleotides read TGCGCCAGCAGCTCCACAGGGGGGCCCACTGAAGCTTTCTTT. Protein: CASSSTGGPTEAFF.

The chain links TRBV7-3 to TRBJ2-7; TRBD1 aligns across 7 bases. The CDR3 is 12 amino acids. V was pared by 5 bases and J by 10 bases, with 8 bases of the junction left unmatched. Germline V gene lookup returns CDR1 SGHTA and CDR2 FQGTGA. The CDR3 here is CASSLPGQVQYF. In DNA, the CDR3 is TGTGCCAGCAGCCTCCCTGGACAGGTTCAGTACTTC.

In this sample, this clone turned up a few times. V usage is TRBV13 and J usage is TRBJ1-2, with a weak D call TRBD1 (5 bases). V dropped 9 bases and J dropped 0 bases, with 17 bases sitting between them. Germline-derived CDR1 and CDR2 are PRHDT and FYEKMQ (reference sequence). The CDR3 loop spans 15 amino acids. The CDR3 here is CASMQGYNTNYGYTF. CDR3 DNA: TGTGCCAGTATGCAGGGATATAATACTAACTATGGCTACACCTTC. Variable domain in full (rest from reference TRBV13 and TRBJ1-2): AAGVIQSPRHLIKEKRETATLKCYPIPRHDTVYWYQQGPGQDPQFLISFYEKMQSDKGSIPDRFSAQQFSDYHSELNMSSLELGDSALYFCASMQGYNTNYGYTFGSGTRLTVV.